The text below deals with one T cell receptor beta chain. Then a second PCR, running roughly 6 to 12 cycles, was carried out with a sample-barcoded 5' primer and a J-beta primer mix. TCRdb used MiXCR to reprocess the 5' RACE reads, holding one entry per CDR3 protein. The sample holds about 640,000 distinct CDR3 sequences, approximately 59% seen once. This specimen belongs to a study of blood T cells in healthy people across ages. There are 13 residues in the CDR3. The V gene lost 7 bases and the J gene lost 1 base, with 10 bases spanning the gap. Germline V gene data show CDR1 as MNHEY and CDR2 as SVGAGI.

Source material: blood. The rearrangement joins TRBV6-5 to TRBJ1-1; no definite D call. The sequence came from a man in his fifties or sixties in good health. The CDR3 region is CASKRSSNTEAFF. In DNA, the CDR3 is TGTGCCAGCAAACGGTCGTCGAACACTGAAGCTTTCTTT.